Described below is a single T cell receptor (beta chain) sequence and its context. The data derive from a study of blood T cells in healthy people across ages. V was clipped by 8 bases and J by 2 bases, with 12 bases between them. The CDR3 totals 14 residues. Germline CDR1 is SNHLY and CDR2 is FYNNEI. Together with a sample-barcoded 5' primer, a J-beta primer mix was included in a second PCR lasting 7 to 11 cycles. Template switching added a 12-random-nucleotide identifier to every cDNA molecule. From the 5' RACE reads, TCRdb called clonotypes with MiXCR, one entry per CDR3 protein. Of about 1.5 million distinct CDR3 sequences listed, approximately 43% are singletons.

Sequenced input: blood. The source of this sequence is a woman aged 18-29 years in good health. This chain connects TRBV2 to TRBJ2-2, with D perhaps matching TRBD1 or TRBD2 (5 bases each). The CDR3 nucleotides are TGTGCCAGCGGCCGGGACGGCAACACCGGGGAGCTGTTTTTT. This sequence encodes CASGRDGNTGELFF.